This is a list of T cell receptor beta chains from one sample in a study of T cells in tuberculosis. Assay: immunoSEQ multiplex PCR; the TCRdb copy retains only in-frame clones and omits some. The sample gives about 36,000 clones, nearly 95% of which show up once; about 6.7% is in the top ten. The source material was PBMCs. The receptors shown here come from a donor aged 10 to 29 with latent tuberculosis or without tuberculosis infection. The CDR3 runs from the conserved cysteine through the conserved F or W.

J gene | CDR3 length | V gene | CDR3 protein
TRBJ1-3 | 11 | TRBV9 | CASTSGNTIYF
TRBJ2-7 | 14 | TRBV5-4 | CASSPVTGGSEQYF
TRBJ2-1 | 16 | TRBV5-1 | CASSLPLAGSYNEQFF
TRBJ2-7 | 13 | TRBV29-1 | CSVRQGISAEQYF
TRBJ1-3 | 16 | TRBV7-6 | CASSLVPLLSGNTIYF
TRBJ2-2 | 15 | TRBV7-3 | CASSWTATNTGELFF
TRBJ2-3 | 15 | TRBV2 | CASLSRGRGTDTQYF
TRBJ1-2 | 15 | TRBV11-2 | CASSLDRNRGHGYTF
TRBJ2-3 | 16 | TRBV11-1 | CASSLGNRAGTDTQYF
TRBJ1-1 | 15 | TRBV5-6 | CASSPGGLGGTEAFF
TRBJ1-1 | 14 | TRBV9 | CASSAIEGGTEAFF
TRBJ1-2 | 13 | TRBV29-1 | CSAEEDWGDGYTF
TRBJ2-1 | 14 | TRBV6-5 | CASSPLVSLNEQFF
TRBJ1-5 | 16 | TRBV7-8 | CASSLDFRTPNQPQHF
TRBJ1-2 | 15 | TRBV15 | CATSRGGTVNYGYTF
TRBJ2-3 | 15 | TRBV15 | CATSRSEGGTDTQYF
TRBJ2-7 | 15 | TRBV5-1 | CASSLASTSYDEQYF
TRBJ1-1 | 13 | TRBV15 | CATSRDYSEGTEF
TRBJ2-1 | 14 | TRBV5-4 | CASSTPGQGHEQFF
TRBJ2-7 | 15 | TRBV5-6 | CASSSLADSNYEQYF
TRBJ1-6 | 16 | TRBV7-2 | CASSLALKGPNSPLHF
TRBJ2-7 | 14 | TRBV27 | CARGRGDLGYEQYF
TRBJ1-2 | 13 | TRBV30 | CARKRGSDYGYTF
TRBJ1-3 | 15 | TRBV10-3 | CAISPDRDSGNTIYF
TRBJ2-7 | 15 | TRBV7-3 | CASSLRDRGRYEQYF
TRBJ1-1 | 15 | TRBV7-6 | CASSLGGEGDTEAFF
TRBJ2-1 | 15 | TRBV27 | CASSFLAGGTNEQFF
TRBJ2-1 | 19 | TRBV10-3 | CAISNPGQGSYSKVGEQFF
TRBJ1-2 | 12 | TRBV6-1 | CASSSRTGDYTF
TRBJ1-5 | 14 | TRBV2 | CASRGIRGLWPQHF
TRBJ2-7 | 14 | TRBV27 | CASSLAGETYEQYF
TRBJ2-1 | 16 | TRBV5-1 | CASSLGLSEVFNEQFF
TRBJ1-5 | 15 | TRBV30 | CAWSLGANGNQPQHF
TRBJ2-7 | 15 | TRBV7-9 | CASSSRLGLADEQYF
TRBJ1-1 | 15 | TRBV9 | CASSSGRRGVSEAFF